This T cell receptor (beta chain) was sequenced for a study of blood T cell repertoires in COVID-19. Assay: immunoSEQ multiplex PCR; the TCRdb copy retains only in-frame clones and omits some. In the table there are approximately 200,000 clones, 85% of which are singletons. The CDR3 is 13 amino acids. Germline assignment: CDR1 MNHEY and CDR2 SMNVEV (reference sequence). Trimming shortened V by 2 bases and J by 2 bases, and 6 bases separated the two germline ends. The specimen was peripheral blood. The sequence came from a man in his forties with acute or convalescent COVID-19. This chain uses TRBV27 with TRBJ1-1, with D unclear. The CDR3 nucleotides read TGTGCCAGCAGTTTAATAGTCAACACTGAAGCTTTCTTT. It is translated as CASSLIVNTEAFF.